The sequence of this TCR beta chain was determined in a study of radiotherapy plus CTLA-4 blockade in lung cancer. Study-wide findings and caveats: Radiotherapy plus ipilimumab was followed by expansion in blood of tumor-derived TCR clones.

Clones were read by immunoSEQ multiplex PCR, and TCRdb kept only the in-frame ones, dropping some. The sample carries 40,000 to 55,000 clones, roughly three quarters recorded once. On this clone itself: What it binds is not known.

The trim removed 7 bases at V and 1 base at J, leaving 14 bases unmatched. The CDR3 sequence is 19 residues long. CDR1 MDHEN and CDR2 SYDVKM come from the germline V gene. The clonotype was recovered from a human donor with non-small cell lung cancer whose response to radiotherapy plus ipilimumab could not be evaluated. The genes are TRBV28 and TRBJ2-6; 9 bases match TRBD1. The material was peripheral blood, obtained from a patient treated with radiotherapy plus ipilimumab. CDR3 sequence reads: CASTGMGGQGSSGANVLTF. CDR3 DNA sequence: TGTGCCAGCACCGGGATGGGGGGACAGGGCTCGTCTGGGGCCAACGTCCTGACTTTC.